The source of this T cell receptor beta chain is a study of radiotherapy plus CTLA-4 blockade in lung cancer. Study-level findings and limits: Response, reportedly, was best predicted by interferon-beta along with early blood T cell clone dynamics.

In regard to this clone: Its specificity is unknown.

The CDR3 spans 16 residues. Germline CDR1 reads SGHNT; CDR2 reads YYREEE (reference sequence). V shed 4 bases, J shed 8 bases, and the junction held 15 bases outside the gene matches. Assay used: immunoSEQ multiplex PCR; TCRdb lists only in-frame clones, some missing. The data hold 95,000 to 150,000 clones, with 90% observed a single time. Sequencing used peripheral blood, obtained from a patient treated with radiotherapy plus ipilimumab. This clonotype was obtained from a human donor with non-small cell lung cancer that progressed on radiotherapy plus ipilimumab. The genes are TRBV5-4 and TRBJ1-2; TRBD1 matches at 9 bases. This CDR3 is CASSEPGQGLFRGYTF. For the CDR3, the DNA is TGTGCCAGCAGCGAACCGGGACAGGGCCTATTTCGGGGCTACACCTTC.